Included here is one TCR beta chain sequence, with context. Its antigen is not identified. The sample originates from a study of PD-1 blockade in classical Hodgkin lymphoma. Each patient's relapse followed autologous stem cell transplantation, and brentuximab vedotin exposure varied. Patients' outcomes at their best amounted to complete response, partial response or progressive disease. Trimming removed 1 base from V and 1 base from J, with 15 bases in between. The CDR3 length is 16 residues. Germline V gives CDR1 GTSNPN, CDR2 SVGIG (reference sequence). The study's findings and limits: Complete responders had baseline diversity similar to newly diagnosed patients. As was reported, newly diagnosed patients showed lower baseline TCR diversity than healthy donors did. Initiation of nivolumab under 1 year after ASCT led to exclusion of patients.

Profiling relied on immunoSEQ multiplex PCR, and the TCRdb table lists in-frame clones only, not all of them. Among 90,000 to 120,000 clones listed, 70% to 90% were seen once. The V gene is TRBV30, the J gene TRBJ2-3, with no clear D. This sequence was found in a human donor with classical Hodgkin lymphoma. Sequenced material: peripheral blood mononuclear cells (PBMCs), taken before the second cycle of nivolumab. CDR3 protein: CAWSGKGSWGTDTQYF. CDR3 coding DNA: TGTGCCTGGAGTGGGAAGGGATCATGGGGCACAGATACGCAGTATTTT.